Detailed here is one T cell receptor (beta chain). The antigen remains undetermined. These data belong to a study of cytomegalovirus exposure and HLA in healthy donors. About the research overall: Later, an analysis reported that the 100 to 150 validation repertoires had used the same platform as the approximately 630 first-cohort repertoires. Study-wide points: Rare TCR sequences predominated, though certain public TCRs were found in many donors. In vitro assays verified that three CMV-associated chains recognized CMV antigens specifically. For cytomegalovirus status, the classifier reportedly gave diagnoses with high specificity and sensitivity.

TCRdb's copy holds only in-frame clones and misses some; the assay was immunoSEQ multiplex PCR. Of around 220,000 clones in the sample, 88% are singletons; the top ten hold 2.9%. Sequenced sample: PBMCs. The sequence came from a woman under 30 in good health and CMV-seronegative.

The CDR3 sequence: CASSLVGVLYSNQPQHF. CDR3 coding DNA: TGTGCCAGCAGCTTGGTTGGAGTGTTGTATAGCAATCAGCCCCAGCATTTT. This chain links TRBV5-4 with TRBJ1-5; no definite D call. Trimming took off 0 bases at V and 0 bases at J, with 13 bases between the two ends. CDR1 is SGHNT and CDR2 is YYREEE in the germline V gene (reference sequence). CDR3 size: 17 residues.